These T cell receptor beta chains were read from a single sample in a study of early T cells in non-severe SARS-CoV-2 infection. TCRdb reprocessed the 5' RACE reads via MiXCR and lists one record per CDR3 protein. The data hold roughly 77,000 distinct CDR3 sequences, with roughly 12% observed a single time. The sample consisted of whole blood. These receptors were taken from an adult who was a healthcare worker with PCR-confirmed SARS-CoV-2 infection or an uninfected control (not recorded which). CDR3s include the opening cysteine and the closing phenylalanine or tryptophan. Each record gives: D gene, J gene, clone size, V gene, CDR3 DNA, CDR3 protein. D genes are given only for firm matches. Expanded clones get a size class; other rows say once, few or many, or leave the size out.

D: TRBD2
J: TRBJ2-1
size: many
V: TRBV29-1
DNA: TGCAGCGTTGATACACGGGAGGGATACAATGAGCAGTTCTTC
CDR3: CSVDTREGYNEQFF

D: TRBD2
J: TRBJ2-1
size: many
V: TRBV10-2
DNA: TGCGCCAGCAGTGATAGTGCTAGCGGGGTTCCAAATGAGCAGTTCTTC
CDR3: CASSDSASGVPNEQFF

D: TRBD1
J: TRBJ2-2
size: many
V: TRBV6-5
DNA: TGTGCCAGCAGCCTAGGACAGGGGTGGATCACCGGGGAGCTGTTTTTT
CDR3: CASSLGQGWITGELFF

D: TRBD2
J: TRBJ2-3
size: NA
V: TRBV7-3
DNA: TGTGCCAGCAGCCGAGCGGGGGGGCTTAGCACAGATACGCAGTATTTT
CDR3: CASSRAGGLSTDTQYF

D: NA
J: TRBJ2-5
size: NA
V: TRBV20-1
DNA: TGCAGTGCTCCATACAGGGAAGAGACCCAGTACTTC
CDR3: CSAPYREETQYF

D: NA
J: TRBJ1-5
size: many
V: TRBV3-1
DNA: TGTGCCAGCAGCCAAGAGTACAGCAATCAGCCCCAGCATTTT
CDR3: CASSQEYSNQPQHF

D: NA
J: TRBJ2-4
size: many
V: TRBV4-1
DNA: TGCGCCAGCAGCCCTCGGCAAGGTCGAGACATTCAGTACTTC
CDR3: CASSPRQGRDIQYF

D: NA
J: TRBJ2-7
size: NA
V: TRBV21-1
DNA: TGTGCCAGCAGCCCTTGCCCGGACTTCTCCTACGAGCAGTACTTC
CDR3: CASSPCPDFSYEQYF

D: NA
J: TRBJ2-2
size: many
V: TRBV15
DNA: TGTGCCACCAGCAGAGATATGGAGGGAGCGGGGGAGCTGTTTTTT
CDR3: CATSRDMEGAGELFF

D: NA
J: TRBJ1-5
size: many
V: TRBV27
DNA: TGTGCCAGCAGTTTATCGTCTAATCAGCCCCAGCATTTT
CDR3: CASSLSSNQPQHF

D: NA
J: TRBJ1-1
size: NA
V: TRBV30
DNA: TGTGCCTGGAGACCACTAATGGGGGAGGGGAGCACTGAAGCTTTCTTT
CDR3: CAWRPLMGEGSTEAFF

D: NA
J: TRBJ1-1
size: NA
V: TRBV9
DNA: TGTGCCAGCTCCCCCCGGTCGGGGCCAGGGACTGAAGCTTTCTTT
CDR3: CASSPRSGPGTEAFF

D: TRBD1
J: TRBJ1-3
size: many
V: TRBV29-1
DNA: TGCAGCGTTTCAGACAGGGCTAACACCATATATTTT
CDR3: CSVSDRANTIYF

D: TRBD1
J: TRBJ2-1
size: many
V: TRBV23-1
DNA: TGCGCCAGCAGTCAGGACAGGGGTAACTACAATGAGCAGTTCTTC
CDR3: CASSQDRGNYNEQFF

D: NA
J: TRBJ1-1
size: few
V: TRBV7-3
DNA: TGTGCCAGCAGCTCTGCAGGTTTGGCTGAAGCTTTCTTT
CDR3: CASSSAGLAEAFF

D: TRBD1
J: TRBJ2-3
size: many
V: TRBV20-1
DNA: TGCAGTGCTGTCCCGGGACAGGGGGGAGATACGCAGTATTTT
CDR3: CSAVPGQGGDTQYF

D: NA
J: TRBJ2-2
size: many
V: TRBV9
DNA: TGTGCCAGCAGCGGCACCGGGGAGCTGTTTTTT
CDR3: CASSGTGELFF

D: NA
J: TRBJ2-2
size: NA
V: TRBV29-1
DNA: TGCAGCGTTGAGACGTCGGATCCGAACACCGGGGAGCTGTTTTTT
CDR3: CSVETSDPNTGELFF

D: NA
J: TRBJ1-4
size: few
V: TRBV6-6
DNA: TGTGCCAGCCGGAGGGGCCCGAACGAAAAACTGTTTTTT
CDR3: CASRRGPNEKLFF

D: TRBD1
J: TRBJ2-5
size: NA
V: TRBV24-1
DNA: TGTGCCACCAGTGATTTGCAGGGACAGGTCCAAGAGACCCAGTACTTC
CDR3: CATSDLQGQVQETQYF

D: NA
J: TRBJ2-7
size: NA
V: TRBV4-2
DNA: TGTGCCAGCAGCCTGGATAGTGTCGGCGAGCAGTACTTC
CDR3: CASSLDSVGEQYF

D: TRBD1
J: TRBJ1-6
size: many
V: TRBV30
DNA: TGTGCCTGCGGGACAGGGAATTCACCCCTCCACTTT
CDR3: CACGTGNSPLHF

D: NA
J: TRBJ1-2
size: many
V: TRBV3-1
DNA: TGTGCCAGCAGGCAAGGGGGGGCGCTTGGACAGTATGGCTACACCTTC
CDR3: CASRQGGALGQYGYTF

D: TRBD1
J: TRBJ2-6
size: many
V: TRBV7-9
DNA: TGTGCCAGCAGCTCCCCGACAGGGATCGAAGGGGCCAACGTCCTGACTTTC
CDR3: CASSSPTGIEGANVLTF

D: TRBD1
J: TRBJ2-5
size: NA
V: TRBV29-1
DNA: TGCAGCCTTCGAGGACAGGGGAATTGGGAGACCCAGTACTTC
CDR3: CSLRGQGNWETQYF

D: NA
J: TRBJ1-1
size: NA
V: TRBV4-1
DNA: TGCGCCAGCAGCCAAGCCAGGGACACTGAAGCTTTCTTT
CDR3: CASSQARDTEAFF

D: NA
J: TRBJ2-1
size: few
V: TRBV29-1
DNA: TGCAGCGTAAAGTCGGGACGCCTACCCAAAAATGAGCAGTTCTTC
CDR3: CSVKSGRLPKNEQFF

D: NA
J: TRBJ2-7
size: NA
V: TRBV29-1
DNA: TGCAGCGCCGGAGAAGGATCACGCGAGCAGTACTTC
CDR3: CSAGEGSREQYF

D: TRBD1
J: TRBJ2-1
size: NA
V: TRBV3-1
DNA: TGTGCCAGCAGCCTTCGACAGGGGGTTGGCAATGAGCAGTTCTTC
CDR3: CASSLRQGVGNEQFF

D: NA
J: TRBJ2-7
size: NA
V: TRBV9
DNA: TGTGCCAGCAGCGTAGCTGACAGCCCCTACGAGCAGTACTTC
CDR3: CASSVADSPYEQYF

D: NA
J: TRBJ2-1
size: NA
V: TRBV12-3/TRBV12-4
DNA: TGTGCCAGCCACCTAGGCGGAGCGAGCTCCTACAATGAGCAGTTCTTC
CDR3: CASHLGGASSYNEQFF

D: NA
J: TRBJ2-1
size: many
V: TRBV2
DNA: TGTGCCAGCAGTGAGAGCGGAAGGAGCTCCTACAATGAGCAGTTCTTC
CDR3: CASSESGRSSYNEQFF

D: NA
J: TRBJ1-1
size: many
V: TRBV5-1
DNA: TGCGCCAGCAGCTTGGCCGATTCGGGCACTGAAGCTTTCTTT
CDR3: CASSLADSGTEAFF

D: NA
J: TRBJ1-1
size: many
V: TRBV3-1
DNA: TGTGCCAGCAGAGAGCTTGGTACGAACACTGAAGCTTTCTTT
CDR3: CASRELGTNTEAFF

D: NA
J: TRBJ2-7
size: many
V: TRBV15
DNA: TGTGCCACCAGCAGAGATTGGTCCGAGCAGTACTTC
CDR3: CATSRDWSEQYF

D: TRBD2
J: TRBJ2-7
size: NA
V: TRBV4-1
DNA: TGTGCCAGCAGCCCAGGGACTAGCGGGAAGATAGGCGAGCAGTACTTC
CDR3: CASSPGTSGKIGEQYF

D: NA
J: TRBJ2-7
size: few
V: TRBV10-3
DNA: TGTGCCATCAGTGATGCCAACAATCCGCGCGAGCAGTACTTC
CDR3: CAISDANNPREQYF

D: NA
J: TRBJ1-6
size: NA
V: TRBV9
DNA: TGTGCCAGCAGCGTAGATTTGGGGGCCGGATCACCCCTCCACTTT
CDR3: CASSVDLGAGSPLHF

D: TRBD1
J: TRBJ2-3
size: many
V: TRBV9
DNA: TGTGCCAGCAGCCGAAGACAGGGGCTCTCCACAGATACGCAGTATTTT
CDR3: CASSRRQGLSTDTQYF

D: NA
J: TRBJ1-5
size: many
V: TRBV4-2
DNA: TGTGCCAGCAGCCAAGACCTGAATGTCGGGCCCCAGCATTTT
CDR3: CASSQDLNVGPQHF

D: NA
J: TRBJ2-7
size: many
V: TRBV21-1
DNA: TGTGCCAGCAGCTCCAGGCGGAGGAAAGGACATAGCTCCTACGAGCAGTACTTC
CDR3: CASSSRRRKGHSSYEQYF

D: TRBD1
J: TRBJ1-2
size: few
V: TRBV6-5
DNA: TGTGCCAGCAGTACCACGGGTCGAGGGGGCATGGGCTACACCTTC
CDR3: CASSTTGRGGMGYTF

D: NA
J: TRBJ1-1
size: many
V: TRBV6-5
DNA: TGTGCCAGCAGCTGGACGGCTAAGCGCACTGAAGCTTTCTTT
CDR3: CASSWTAKRTEAFF

D: NA
J: TRBJ2-3
size: NA
V: TRBV5-1
DNA: TGCGCCAGCAGCCCCGGGGCAGTCACAGATACGCAGTATTTT
CDR3: CASSPGAVTDTQYF

D: NA
J: TRBJ2-3
size: NA
V: TRBV5-1
DNA: TGCGCCAGCAGCTTCCAGACAGCGAGCACAGATACGCAGTATTTT
CDR3: CASSFQTASTDTQYF

D: NA
J: TRBJ2-1
size: many
V: TRBV2
DNA: TGTGCCAGCAGTCCCCAGGGGGGGAGCTCCTACAATGAGCAGTTCTTC
CDR3: CASSPQGGSSYNEQFF

D: TRBD1
J: TRBJ1-5
size: NA
V: TRBV7-8
DNA: TGTGCCAGCAGTTCAGGGACGCAGGGGGACTGGCCCCAGCATTTT
CDR3: CASSSGTQGDWPQHF

D: NA
J: TRBJ2-7
size: few
V: TRBV2
DNA: TGTGCCAGCAGTGGAGGGTACACGGGCGAGCAGTACTTC
CDR3: CASSGGYTGEQYF

D: TRBD2
J: TRBJ2-3
size: many
V: TRBV7-3
DNA: TGTGCCAGCAGCTTAACGGCTAGCGGGGGGAGCACAGATACGCAGTATTTT
CDR3: CASSLTASGGSTDTQYF

D: NA
J: TRBJ1-1
size: many
V: TRBV6-1
DNA: TGTGCCAGCAGTGATGTTGGAGCGATGAACACTGAAGCTTTCTTT
CDR3: CASSDVGAMNTEAFF

D: TRBD1
J: TRBJ2-5
size: many
V: TRBV6-5
DNA: TGTGCCAGCAGTCCGACAGGGGGCGGGGAGACCCAGTACTTC
CDR3: CASSPTGGGETQYF

D: NA
J: TRBJ2-7
size: many
V: TRBV7-8
DNA: TGTGCCAGTACAATAGGGACAACTAACTACGAGCAGTACTTC
CDR3: CASTIGTTNYEQYF

D: NA
J: TRBJ2-7
size: few
V: TRBV6-5
DNA: TGTGCCAGCACCACTTTGGGGATCGGGACGTCCTACGAGCAGTACTTC
CDR3: CASTTLGIGTSYEQYF